The subject of this entry is one TCR beta chain. The antigen is undetermined. Germline V gene lookup returns CDR1 SEHNR and CDR2 FQNEAQ (reference sequence). V dropped 1 base and J dropped 4 bases, with 5 bases sitting between them. This CDR3 comprises 13 residues. This entry comes from a study of T cells in Graves' hyperthyroidism and ophthalmopathy. The TCR beta CDR3 regions underwent amplification using RNA transcripts as the source. The TCR CDR3 was amplified in a first-round RT-PCR using the HTBI primer set. TCRdb reprocessed the multiplex PCR reads via MiXCR and lists one record per CDR3 protein. The table has about 400,000 distinct CDR3 sequences, approximately 14% seen once; the top ten hold about 30%. Study-wide findings and caveats: Ophthalmopathy and stable hyperthyroidism were separated by a 13 V-J model.

The clonotype comes from a woman aged 18 to 35 with Graves' hyperthyroidism that later progressed to Graves' ophthalmopathy. This rearrangement joins TRBV7-9 to TRBJ1-3; D unresolved. Sequenced sample: blood. CDR3 nucleotide sequence: TGTGCCAGCAGCTTAGTGATGGGAAACACCATATATTTT. This translates into CASSLVMGNTIYF.